The present TCR beta chain was sequenced within a study of T-cell reconstitution after alpha-beta-depleted transplantation in children. The CDR3 is made up of 11 amino acids. CDR1 and CDR2 from the germline V gene are MDHEN and SYDVKM. Trimming cost V 5 bases and J 5 bases, with 4 bases left between them. Construction of the TCRbeta library involved unique molecular identifiers. TCRdb re-called the PCR reads with MiXCR, one entry per CDR3 protein. The sample contains some 460,000 distinct CDR3 sequences, 15% to 20% of which appear only once. On this clonotype itself: As yet, its antigen is unknown.

Overall study findings and caveats: Reports say that about two months after transplant, the alpha-beta T cells came out of several hundred graft clones that had expanded. Surviving recipient T cells and intrathymic progenitors accounted for some patients' high TCRbeta diversity at day 60. By one year post-transplant, T-cell counts and diversity largely arose from T cells that were newly produced.

V usage is TRBV28 and J usage is TRBJ1-5; D is unclear. The TCR originated in a boy under two years old who had a stem cell transplant for Wiskott-Aldrich syndrome, so the T cells may come from the graft donor. The specimen comprised PBMCs, mostly from graft donor cells, sampled 360 days after TCRalphabeta/CD19-depleted stem cell transplant. CDR3: CASSPDQPQHF. CDR3 nucleotide sequence: TGTGCCAGCAGTCCGGATCAGCCCCAGCATTTT.